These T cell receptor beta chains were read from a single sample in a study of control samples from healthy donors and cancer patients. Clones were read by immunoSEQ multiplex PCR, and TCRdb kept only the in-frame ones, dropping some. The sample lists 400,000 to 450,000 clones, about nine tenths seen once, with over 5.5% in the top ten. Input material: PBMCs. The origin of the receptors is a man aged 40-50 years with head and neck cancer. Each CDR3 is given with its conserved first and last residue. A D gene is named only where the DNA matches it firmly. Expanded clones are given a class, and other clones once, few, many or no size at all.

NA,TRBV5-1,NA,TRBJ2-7,CASSPEVAGSYEQYF,TGCGCCAGCAGCCCGGAAGTGGCGGGGTCCTACGAGCAGTACTTC
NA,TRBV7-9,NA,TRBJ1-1,CASSLLGNTEAFF,TGTGCCAGCAGCTTACTGGGGAACACTGAAGCTTTCTTT
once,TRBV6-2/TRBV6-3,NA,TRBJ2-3,CASSFRGTRRTDTQYF,TGTGCCAGCAGTTTCCGCGGGACCCGCCGCACAGATACGCAGTATTTT
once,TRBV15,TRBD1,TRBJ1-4,CATSRDRGQGLEKLFF,TGTGCCACCAGCAGAGATAGGGGACAGGGGTTGGAAAAACTGTTTTTT
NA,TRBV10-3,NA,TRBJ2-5,CAISPGVSQQETQYF,TGTGCCATCAGCCCCGGGGTTAGTCAACAAGAGACCCAGTACTTC
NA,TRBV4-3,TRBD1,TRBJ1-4,CASSQVTGGGEKLFF,TGCGCCAGCAGCCAAGTCACAGGGGGCGGTGAAAAACTGTTTTTT
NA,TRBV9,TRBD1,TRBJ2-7,CASSAYGISGRGSEQYF,TGTGCCAGCAGCGCGTATGGGATTTCGGGCAGGGGGTCCGAGCAGTACTTC
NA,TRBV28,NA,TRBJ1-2,CASSFLALANYGYTF,TGTGCCAGCAGTTTTCTAGCCCTAGCTAACTATGGCTACACCTTC
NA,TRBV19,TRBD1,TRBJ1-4,CASSMADRGREKLFF,TGTGCCAGTAGTATGGCGGACAGGGGTCGAGAAAAACTGTTTTTT
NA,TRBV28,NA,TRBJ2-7,CASSLRDSPWDEQYF,TGTGCCAGCAGTCTCCGGGACTCTCCCTGGGACGAGCAGTACTTC
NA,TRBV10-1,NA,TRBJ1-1,CASSRDPNTEAFF,TGCGCCAGCAGCAGAGATCCCAACACTGAAGCTTTCTTT
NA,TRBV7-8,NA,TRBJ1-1,CASSSGWDTEAFF,TGTGCCAGCAGCTCAGGTTGGGATACTGAAGCTTTCTTT
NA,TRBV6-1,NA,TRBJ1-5,CASRERGQEGGWPQHF,TGTGCCAGCAGGGAACGTGGGCAGGAGGGGGGGTGGCCCCAGCATTTT
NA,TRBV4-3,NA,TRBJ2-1,CASSLTERGNNEQFF,TGCGCCAGCAGCCTTACGGAACGCGGAAACAATGAGCAGTTCTTC
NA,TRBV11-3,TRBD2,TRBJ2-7,CTLRGLGRPTYEQYF,TGTACCCTTAGGGGTCTCGGGAGGCCTACATACGAGCAGTACTTC
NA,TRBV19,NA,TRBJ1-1,CASSIPRGTEAFF,TGTGCCAGTAGTATCCCTCGAGGGACTGAAGCTTTCTTT
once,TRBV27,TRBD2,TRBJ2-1,CASSFASGGTSSYNEQFF,TGTGCCAGCAGTTTTGCTAGCGGGGGCACCAGCTCCTACAATGAGCAGTTCTTC
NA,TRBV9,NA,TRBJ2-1,CASSLSGTPVNGYNEQFF,TGTGCCAGCAGCCTATCGGGGACTCCCGTTAATGGATACAATGAGCAGTTCTTC
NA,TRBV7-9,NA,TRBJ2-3,CASRRTFSHTQYF,TGTGCCAGCAGACGGACCTTCAGCCATACGCAGTATTTT
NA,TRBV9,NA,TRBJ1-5,CASSVGSASNQPQHF,TGTGCCAGCAGCGTAGGGTCAGCTAGCAATCAGCCCCAGCATTTT
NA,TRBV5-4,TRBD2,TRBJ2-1,CASSPKGGTRGNEQFF,TGTGCCAGCAGCCCAAAGGGGGGGACTAGAGGCAATGAGCAGTTCTTC
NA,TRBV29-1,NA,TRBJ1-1,CSVVENTEAFF,TGCAGCGTTGTAGAGAACACTGAAGCTTTCTTT
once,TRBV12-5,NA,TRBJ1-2,CASGRLVESYGYTF,TGTGCTAGTGGTCGCCTAGTGGAAAGCTATGGCTACACCTTC
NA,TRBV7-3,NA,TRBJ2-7,CASSPSRSEAYEQYF,TGTGCCAGCAGCCCCTCTCGGTCCGAGGCCTACGAGCAGTACTTC
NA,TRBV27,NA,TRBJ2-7,CASSLGRTLYEQYF,TGTGCCAGCAGTTTAGGACGAACGCTCTACGAGCAGTACTTC
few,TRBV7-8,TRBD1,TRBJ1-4,CASSFRDRDEKLFF,TGTGCCAGCAGCTTCCGAGACAGGGATGAAAAACTGTTTTTT
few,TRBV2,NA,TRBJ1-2,CANPGEAVYGYTF,TGTGCCAACCCCGGGGAGGCGGTCTATGGCTACACCTTC
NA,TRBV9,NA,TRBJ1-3,CASSESWAGNTIYF,TGTGCCAGCAGCGAGAGCTGGGCTGGAAACACCATATATTTT
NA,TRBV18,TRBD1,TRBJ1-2,CASSPADRGNYGYTF,TGTGCCAGCTCACCAGCGGACAGGGGGAACTATGGCTACACCTTC
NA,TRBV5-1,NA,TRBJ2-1,CASRVELVYNEQFF,TGCGCCAGCAGGGTGGAACTAGTCTACAATGAGCAGTTCTTC
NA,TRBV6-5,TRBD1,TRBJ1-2,CASSYEAGGAGYGYTF,TGTGCCAGCAGTTACGAGGCAGGGGGCGCCGGGTATGGCTACACCTTC
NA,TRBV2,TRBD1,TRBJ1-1,CASSASRDRGIMDTEAFF,TGTGCCAGCAGTGCCTCCCGGGACAGGGGGATAATGGACACTGAAGCTTTCTTT
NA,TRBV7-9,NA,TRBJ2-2,CASSLDSSTGELFF,TGTGCCAGCAGCTTAGATAGTTCCACCGGGGAGCTGTTTTTT
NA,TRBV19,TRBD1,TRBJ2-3,CASRPRRGQGEADTQYF,TGTGCCAGTAGGCCAAGGCGGGGACAGGGGGAGGCAGATACGCAGTATTTT
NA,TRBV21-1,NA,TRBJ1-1,CARQPGQGETEAFF,TGTGCCAGACAGCCAGGACAGGGTGAAACTGAAGCTTTCTTT
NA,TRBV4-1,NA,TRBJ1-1,CASSQVLRFGDTEAFF,TGCGCCAGCAGCCAAGTATTACGGTTTGGGGACACTGAAGCTTTCTTT
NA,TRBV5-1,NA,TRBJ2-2,CASNRDGANTGELFF,TGCGCCAGCAACAGGGACGGGGCGAACACCGGGGAGCTGTTTTTT
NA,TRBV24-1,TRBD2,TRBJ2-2,CATSDSPLAGGLIDTGELFF,TGTGCCACCAGTGATTCCCCCCTAGCGGGAGGGTTAATTGACACCGGGGAGCTGTTTTTT
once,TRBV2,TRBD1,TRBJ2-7,CASKMQGAVYEQYF,TGTGCCAGCAAAATGCAGGGGGCTGTTTACGAGCAGTACTTC
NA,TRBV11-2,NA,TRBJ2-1,CASSYPGSYNEQFF,TGTGCCAGCAGCTACCCAGGGTCCTACAATGAGCAGTTCTTC
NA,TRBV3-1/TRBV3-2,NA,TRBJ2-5,CASSQSAGRETQYF,TGTGCCAGCAGCCAAAGCGCAGGGCGAGAGACCCAGTACTTC
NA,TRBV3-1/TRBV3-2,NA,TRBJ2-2,CASSGEPPNTGELFF,TGTGCCAGCTCGGGCGAACCCCCGAACACCGGGGAGCTGTTTTTT
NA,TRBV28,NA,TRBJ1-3,CASANPSGNTIYF,TGTGCCAGCGCAAACCCCTCTGGAAACACCATATATTTT
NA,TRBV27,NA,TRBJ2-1,CASSPTLTYNEQFF,TGTGCCAGCAGTCCGACACTCACTTACAATGAGCAGTTCTTC
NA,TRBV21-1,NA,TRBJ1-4,CASSKGAGGAREKLFF,TGTGCCAGCAGCAAAGGAGCCGGGGGGGCGCGAGAAAAACTGTTTTTT
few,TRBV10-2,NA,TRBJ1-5,CASSESARQPQHF,TGCGCCAGCAGTGAGTCGGCCCGTCAGCCCCAGCATTTT
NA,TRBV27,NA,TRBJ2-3,CASTHNRGTSTDTQYF,TGTGCCAGCACCCACAATAGGGGCACTAGCACAGATACGCAGTATTTT
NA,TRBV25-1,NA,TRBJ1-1,CATGGGPGNTEAFF,TGTGCCACGGGGGGGGGCCCCGGGAACACTGAAGCTTTCTTT
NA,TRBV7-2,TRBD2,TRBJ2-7,CASSLGSSGALSHYEQYF,TGTGCCAGCAGCTTAGGGTCTAGCGGGGCCCTTTCACACTACGAGCAGTACTTC
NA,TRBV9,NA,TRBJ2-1,CASSVGSSYNEQFF,TGTGCCAGCAGCGTGGGCAGCTCCTACAATGAGCAGTTCTTC
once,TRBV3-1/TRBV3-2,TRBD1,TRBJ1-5,CASSQGKGGRGNQPQHF,TGTGCCAGCAGCCAAGGTAAAGGGGGCAGGGGCAATCAGCCCCAGCATTTT
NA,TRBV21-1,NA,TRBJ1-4,CASSKLHDRAPSTNEKLFF,TGTGCCAGCAGCAAACTACATGACAGGGCCCCCTCGACTAATGAAAAACTGTTTTTT
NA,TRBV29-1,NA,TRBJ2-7,CSVEEASLPEQYF,TGCAGCGTTGAAGAGGCTAGCCTCCCAGAGCAGTACTTC
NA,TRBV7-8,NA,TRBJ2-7,CASSSPTAYYEQYF,TGTGCCAGCAGCTCCCCGACAGCGTACTACGAGCAGTACTTC
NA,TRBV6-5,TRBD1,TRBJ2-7,CASRPGQGPYEQYF,TGTGCCAGCAGACCGGGACAGGGACCCTACGAGCAGTACTTC
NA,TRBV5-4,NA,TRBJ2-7,CASSWGMGRSAPYEQYF,TGTGCCAGCAGCTGGGGCATGGGGCGTTCCGCACCCTACGAGCAGTACTTC
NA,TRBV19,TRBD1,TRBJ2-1,CASRGQGGNEQFF,TGTGCCAGTAGGGGACAGGGGGGGAATGAGCAGTTCTTC
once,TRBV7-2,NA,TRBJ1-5,CASSLTGNQPQHF,TGTGCCAGCAGCTTGACCGGGAACCAGCCCCAGCATTTT
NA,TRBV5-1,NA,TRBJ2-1,CASSTMDNEQFF,TGCGCCAGCAGCACCATGGACAATGAGCAGTTCTTC
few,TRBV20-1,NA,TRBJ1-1,CSASISTEAFF,TGCAGTGCTAGTATCTCCACTGAAGCTTTCTTT